Each of the 3 T cell receptor beta chains below was sequenced from the same sample in a study of response to subunit inactivated influenza vaccine. TCRdb itself ran the RT-PCR reads through MiXCR, one entry per CDR3 protein. Among about 620,000 distinct CDR3 sequences listed, about 10% were seen once. This specimen was PBMCs from blood, taken on the day of vaccination. Source of these receptors: a man aged 50 to 59 who received an inactivated influenza vaccine.

This clonotype was seen only a few times. V and J are TRBV28 and TRBJ1-2; TRBD1 agrees at 7 bases. This CDR3 is 15 amino acids long. Per the germline V gene, CDR1 is MDHEN and CDR2 is SYDVKM. Trimming took 6 bases from V and 6 from J; bases not matched to a gene: 13. CDR3 sequence: CASSPWTGGQNGYTF. The DNA for the CDR3 is TGTGCCAGCAGCCCCTGGACAGGAGGGCAAAATGGCTACACCTTC.

The chain couples TRBV29-1 to TRBJ1-2; D is ambiguous. V was shortened by 5 bases and J by 6 bases, with 7 bases between the two germline ends. The germline gives CDR1 SQVTM, CDR2 ANQGSEA. The CDR3 is made up of 10 amino acids. The CDR3 loop is CSVSVDGYTF. The CDR3 DNA reads as TGCAGCGTTTCGGTGGATGGCTACACCTTC. The complete variable domain, with remaining parts taken from reference TRBV29-1 and TRBJ1-2, reads SAVISQKPSRDICQRGTSLTIQCQVDSQVTMMFWYRQQPGQSLTLIATANQGSEATYESGFVIDKFPISRPNLTFSTLTVSNMSPEDSSIYLCSVSVDGYTFGSGTRLTVV.

This clonotype was observed many times. The chain couples TRBV6-5 to TRBJ2-7; TRBD2 is a possible D gene (5 bases). Germline values: CDR1 MNHEY, CDR2 SVGAGI. V shed 1 base and J shed 3 bases, with 13 bases lying between them. This CDR3 region has 15 residues. CDR3 DNA: TGTGCCAGCAGTTACTACCGGGATTTCGACTACGAGCAGTACTTC. Translation gives CASSYYRDFDYEQYF.